The T cell receptor beta chain under discussion was sequenced for a study of PD-1 blockade in classical Hodgkin lymphoma. Study findings and constraints: Baseline TCR diversity was reportedly lower in newly diagnosed patients than healthy donors. Compared with baseline, CD4+ but not CD8+ TCR diversity had risen significantly by C4D1. Factors driving the repertoire differences, possibly disease activity or prior therapy, remain undefined.

The protocol was immunoSEQ multiplex PCR, while the TCRdb copy is restricted to in-frame clones and leaves out a portion. There are roughly 24,000 clones in the sample; roughly 80% occur only once, and around 8.8% lies in the top ten. The patients all showed relapse after autologous stem cell transplantation, while their brentuximab vedotin exposure varied. The CDR3 runs 21 residues. The V gene end was trimmed by 1 base and the J gene end by 8 bases; junction bases not matched to a gene: 28. Germline CDR1 is SGHDN and CDR2 is FVKESK. Worth noting for this clone: Antigen specificity is unknown.

The sequencing here drew on peripheral blood mononuclear cells (PBMCs), taken before the second cycle of nivolumab. The rearrangement joins TRBV14 to TRBJ1-2, with 7 nucleotides matching TRBD1. This receptor was obtained from a human donor with classical Hodgkin lymphoma. CDR3 amino acids: CASSQGLDRVPSLLSVGGYTF. As DNA, the CDR3 is TGTGCCAGCAGCCAAGGCCTCGACAGGGTCCCCTCCCTACTATCCGTTGGGGGCTACACCTTC.